This paragraph covers one T cell receptor beta chain sequence. Its antigen is unidentified. The data were obtained in a study of shared clonotypes between healthy human individuals. The CDR3 is 13 residues long. Germline values: CDR1 SEHNR, CDR2 FQNEAQ (reference sequence). V lost 2 bases, J lost 5 bases, and 10 bases lay in between. CD45RO-negative CD8 cells positively selected for CCR7 made up the naive population, which excluded terminally differentiated effector memory CD45RA+ cells. All donors were healthy HIV-negative adults lacking recent acute infections or vaccinations. Study-wide findings and caveats: Between several donors, naive CD4 clonotypes were shared at a level of approximately 5%.

Method: immunoSEQ multiplex PCR; TCRdb's copy keeps in-frame clones and lacks some. This repertoire shows more than 500,000 clones, around 96% found once; its top ten account for approximately 0.11%. The sequence was collected from a woman in her twenties or thirties in good health. The source material was naive CD8+ T cells sorted from blood. The chain joins TRBV7-9 to TRBJ2-7, with D possibly TRBD1 on 6 matching bases. For the CDR3, the DNA is TGTGCCAGCAGCTTACAGGGGCTTAACGAGCAGTACTTC. It codes for CASSLQGLNEQYF.